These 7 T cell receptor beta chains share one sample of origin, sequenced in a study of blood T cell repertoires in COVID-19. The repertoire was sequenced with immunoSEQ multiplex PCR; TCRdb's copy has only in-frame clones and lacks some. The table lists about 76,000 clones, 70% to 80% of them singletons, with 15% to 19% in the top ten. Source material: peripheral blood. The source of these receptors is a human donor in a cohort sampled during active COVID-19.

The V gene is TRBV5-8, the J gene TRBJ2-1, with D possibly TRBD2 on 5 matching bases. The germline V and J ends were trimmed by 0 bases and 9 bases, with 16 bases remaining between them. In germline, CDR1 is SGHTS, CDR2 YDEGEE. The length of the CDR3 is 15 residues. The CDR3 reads CASSLVVGVSSEQFF. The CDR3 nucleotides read TGTGCCAGCAGCTTGGTGGTGGGAGTGTCGAGTGAGCAGTTCTTC.

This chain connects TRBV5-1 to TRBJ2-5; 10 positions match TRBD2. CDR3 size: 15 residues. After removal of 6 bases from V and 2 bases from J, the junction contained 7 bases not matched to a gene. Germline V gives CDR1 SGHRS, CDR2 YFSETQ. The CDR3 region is CASNNGLAEQETQYF. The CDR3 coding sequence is TGCGCCAGCAACAATGGACTAGCGGAGCAAGAGACCCAGTACTTC.

In DNA, the CDR3 is TGTGCCAGCAGCCCCGGGGGGGCAAGCTCTGGGGCCAACGTCCTGACTTTC. It translates to CASSPGGASSGANVLTF. This rearrangement joins TRBV6-4 to TRBJ2-6; 8 bases align to TRBD2. CDR1 is MRHNA and CDR2 is SNTAGT in the germline V gene. The CDR3 contains 17 residues. V trimming: 6 bases; J trimming: 0 bases; junction bases outside the gene matches: 7.

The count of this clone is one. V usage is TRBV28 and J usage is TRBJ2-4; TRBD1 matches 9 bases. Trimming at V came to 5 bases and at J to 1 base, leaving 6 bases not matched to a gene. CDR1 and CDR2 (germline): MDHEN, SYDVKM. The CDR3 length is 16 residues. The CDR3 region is CASSPLDRGAKNIQYF. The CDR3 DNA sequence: TGTGCCAGCAGTCCCTTGGACAGGGGTGCCAAAAACATTCAGTACTTC.

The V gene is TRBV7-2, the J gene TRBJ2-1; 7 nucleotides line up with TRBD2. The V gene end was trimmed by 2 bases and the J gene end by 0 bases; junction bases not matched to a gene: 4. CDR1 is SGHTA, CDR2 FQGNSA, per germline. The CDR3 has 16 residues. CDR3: CASSLRGLGSYNEQFF. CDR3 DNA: TGTGCCAGCAGCTTAAGAGGACTAGGCTCCTACAATGAGCAGTTCTTC.

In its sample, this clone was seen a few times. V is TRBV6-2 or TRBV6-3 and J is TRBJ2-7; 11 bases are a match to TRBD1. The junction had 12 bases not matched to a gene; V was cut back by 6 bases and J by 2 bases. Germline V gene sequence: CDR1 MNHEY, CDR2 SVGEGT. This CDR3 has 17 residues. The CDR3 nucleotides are TGTGCCAGCAGCCTCCACCGGACAGGGGGCGGGACCTACGAGCAGTACTTC. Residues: CASSLHRTGGGTYEQYF.

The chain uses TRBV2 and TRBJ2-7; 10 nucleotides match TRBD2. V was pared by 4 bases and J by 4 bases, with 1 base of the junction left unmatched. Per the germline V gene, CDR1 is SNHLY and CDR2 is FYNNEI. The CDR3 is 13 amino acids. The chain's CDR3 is CASSGTSGYEQYF. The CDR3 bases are TGTGCCAGCAGTGGGACTAGCGGATACGAGCAGTACTTC.